This T cell receptor (beta chain) was profiled in a study of cytotoxic CD8 clonotypes in ibrutinib-treated CLL. Study-wide context: Of the patients, eleven to twelve were relapsed/refractory, over 14 treatment-naive and about 17 IGHV unmutated. Partial responses numbered some 24 and complete responses 2; after a median about six years, about 14 stayed remitted and approximately 12 progressed. Collecting the response samples happened after a median around twelve months of treatment, with a range of 6 to 36.

Trimming took off 4 bases at V and 4 bases at J, with 8 bases between the two ends. Germline CDR1 reads KGHSH; CDR2 reads LQKENI. This CDR3 comprises 13 residues. Sequenced by immunoSEQ multiplex PCR; TCRdb stores in-frame clones only, minus some. The sample holds some 130,000 clones, approximately 85% seen once. The chain couples TRBV18 to TRBJ1-5; D unclear. The source is a human donor with chronic lymphocytic leukemia. The source material was PBMCs, sampled after 24 months of ibrutinib treatment. As DNA, the CDR3 is TGTGCCAGCTCACTTACCAGAAATCAGCCCCAGCATTTT. Translated, it gives CASSLTRNQPQHF. Full variable domain (outside the CDR3, taken from reference TRBV18 and TRBJ1-5): NAGVMQNPRHLVRRRGQEARLRCSPMKGHSHVYWYRQLPEEGLKFMVYLQKENIIDESGMPKERFSAEFPKEGPSILRIQQVVRGDSAAYFCASSLTRNQPQHFGDGTRLSIL.